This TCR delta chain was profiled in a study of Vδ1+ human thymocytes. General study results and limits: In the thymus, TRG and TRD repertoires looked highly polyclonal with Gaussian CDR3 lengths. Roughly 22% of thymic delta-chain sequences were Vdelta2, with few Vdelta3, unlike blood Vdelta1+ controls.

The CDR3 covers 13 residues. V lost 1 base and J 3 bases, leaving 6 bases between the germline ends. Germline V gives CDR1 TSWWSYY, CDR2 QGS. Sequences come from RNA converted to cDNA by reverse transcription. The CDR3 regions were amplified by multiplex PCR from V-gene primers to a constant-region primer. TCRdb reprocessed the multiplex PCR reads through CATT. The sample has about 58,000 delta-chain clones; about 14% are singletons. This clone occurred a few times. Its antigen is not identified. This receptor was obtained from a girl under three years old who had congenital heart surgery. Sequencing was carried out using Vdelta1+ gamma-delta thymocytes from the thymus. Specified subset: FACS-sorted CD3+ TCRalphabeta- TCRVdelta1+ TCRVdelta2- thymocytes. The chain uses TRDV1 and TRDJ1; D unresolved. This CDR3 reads CALGEPDADKLIF. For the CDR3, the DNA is TGTGCTCTTGGGGAACCTGATGCCGATAAACTCATCTTT.